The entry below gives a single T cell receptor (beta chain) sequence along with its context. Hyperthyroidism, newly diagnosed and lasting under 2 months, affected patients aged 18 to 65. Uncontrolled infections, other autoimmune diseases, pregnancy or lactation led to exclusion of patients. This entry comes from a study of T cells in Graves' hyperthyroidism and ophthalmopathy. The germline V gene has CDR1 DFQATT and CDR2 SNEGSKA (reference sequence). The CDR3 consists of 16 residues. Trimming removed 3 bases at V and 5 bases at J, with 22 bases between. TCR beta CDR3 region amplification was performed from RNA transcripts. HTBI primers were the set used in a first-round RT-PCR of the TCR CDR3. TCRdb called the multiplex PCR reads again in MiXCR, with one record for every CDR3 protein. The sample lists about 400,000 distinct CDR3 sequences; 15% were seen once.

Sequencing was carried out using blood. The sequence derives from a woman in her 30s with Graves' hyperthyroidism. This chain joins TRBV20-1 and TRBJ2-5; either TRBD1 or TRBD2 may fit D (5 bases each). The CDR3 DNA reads TGCAGTGCTAGTCCTTTGCCCCTGGGGGTTCCGGAGACCCAGTACTTC. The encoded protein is CSASPLPLGVPETQYF.